The T cell receptor (beta chain) under discussion was sequenced for a study of T cell responses to AZD1222 COVID-19 vaccine. Study details: The analysis combined second doses at about 4 or about 12 weeks. Study-level findings and limits: The donor group comprised mostly white British people and more females; the analysis possibly underestimated clonal diversity.

The CDR3 consists of 12 residues. Unmatched junction bases numbered 4, after V lost 4 bases and J lost 8 bases. Germline V lookup: CDR1 MGHDK, CDR2 SYGVNS. Comment on this clone: Its antigen is still unknown.

TCRdb's table, derived via immunoSEQ multiplex PCR, lists solely in-frame clones and lacks some. The profile shows 87,000 or so clones, 90% of them singletons. This sample comprised peripheral blood, obtained on day 0 of AZD1222 vaccination. This chain connects TRBV25-1 to TRBJ1-2, with 7 bases that match TRBD1. The receptor was derived from an adult in good health. The CDR3 loop is CASSAGQRGYTF. The DNA for the CDR3 is TGTGCCAGCAGTGCGGGACAGAGGGGCTACACCTTC.